The 4 T cell receptor beta chains presented below share a single source sample, sequenced in a study of blood T cells in healthy people across ages. Combining a sample-barcoded 5' primer with a J-beta primer mix, a second PCR ran for 7 to 11 cycles. From the 5' RACE reads, TCRdb called clonotypes with MiXCR, one entry per CDR3 protein. There are approximately 800,000 distinct CDR3 sequences in the sample; 25% to 30% occur only once, and roughly 3.1% lies in the top ten. A further study also used this sample, focusing on T cells of mothers and their children.

Sequences were obtained from blood. These receptors all stem from a boy younger than 18 in good health.

This clonotype was recorded a few times. V is TRBV5-1 and J is TRBJ1-1; D is unclear. The CDR3 sequence is 19 residues long. V lost 7 bases, J lost 1 base, and 29 bases lay in between. Per the germline V gene, CDR1 is SGHRS and CDR2 is YFSETQ. DNA for the CDR3: TGCGCCAGCGAAGCTGACCCTTTGCGTCACGGAATAAGGAACACTGAAGCTTTCTTT. This gives the protein CASEADPLRHGIRNTEAFF.

This clonotype was found once. The rearrangement uses TRBV15 and TRBJ2-3; TRBD2 is a possible D gene (6 bases). Between the trimmed V and J ends, which lost 4 bases and 2 bases, there was a span of 10 bases. The CDR3 contains 14 residues. Per germline, CDR1 LNHNV and CDR2 YYDKDF (reference sequence). CDR3: CATSKGLPTDTQYF. The CDR3 DNA reads as TGTGCCACCAGCAAGGGACTGCCCACAGATACGCAGTATTTT.

This clonotype turned up a few times. The genes are TRBV6-5 and TRBJ2-5, with D possibly called TRBD1 or TRBD2 (5 bases each). Germline V gives CDR1 MNHEY, CDR2 SVGAGI. Trimming left V 1 base short and J 4 bases short, with 13 bases between. This CDR3 contains 15 residues. CDR3 loop: CASSYYGASGETQYF. DNA of the CDR3: TGTGCCAGCAGTTACTACGGGGCGTCGGGAGAGACCCAGTACTTC.

This clonotype was observed a few times. The chain is built from TRBV12-3 or TRBV12-4 and TRBJ2-5; 11 positions match TRBD1. With 7 bases clipped from V and 5 bases from J, the junction kept 9 bases outside the gene matches. There are 15 residues in the CDR3. The CDR3 region is CASTRTGTGGETQYF. The CDR3 bases are TGTGCCAGCACCCGGACCGGGACAGGGGGGGAGACCCAGTACTTC.